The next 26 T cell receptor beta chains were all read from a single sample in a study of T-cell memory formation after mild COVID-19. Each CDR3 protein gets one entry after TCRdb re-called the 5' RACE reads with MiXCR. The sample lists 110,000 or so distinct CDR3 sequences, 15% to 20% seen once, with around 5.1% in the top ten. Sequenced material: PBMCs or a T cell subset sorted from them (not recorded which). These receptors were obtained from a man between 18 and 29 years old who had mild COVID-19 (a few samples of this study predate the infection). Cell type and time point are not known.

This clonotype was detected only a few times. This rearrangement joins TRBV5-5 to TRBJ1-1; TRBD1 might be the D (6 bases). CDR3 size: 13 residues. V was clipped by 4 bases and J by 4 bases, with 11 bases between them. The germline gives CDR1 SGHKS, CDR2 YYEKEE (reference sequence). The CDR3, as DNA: TGTGCCAGCAGCCGTCTAGGGGGCACTGAAGCTTTCTTT. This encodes CASSRLGGTEAFF.

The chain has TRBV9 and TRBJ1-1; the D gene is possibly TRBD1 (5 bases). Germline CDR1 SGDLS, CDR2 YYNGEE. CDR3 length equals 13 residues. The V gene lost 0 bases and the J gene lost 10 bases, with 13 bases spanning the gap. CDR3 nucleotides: TGTGCCAGCAGCGTAGATGGGAGTGGGGGAGCTTTCTTT. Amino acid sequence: CASSVDGSGGAFF. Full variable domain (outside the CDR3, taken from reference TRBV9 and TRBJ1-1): DSGVTQTPKHLITATGQRVTLRCSPRSGDLSVYWYQQSLDQGLQFLIQYYNGEERAKGNILERFSAQQFPDLHSELNLSSLELGDSALYFCASSVDGSGGAFFGQGTRLTVV.

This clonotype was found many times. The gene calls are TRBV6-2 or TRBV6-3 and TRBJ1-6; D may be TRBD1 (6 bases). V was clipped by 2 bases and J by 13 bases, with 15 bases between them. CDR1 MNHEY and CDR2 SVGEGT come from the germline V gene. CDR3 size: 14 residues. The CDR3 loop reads CASSYPRPGDPLHF. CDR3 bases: TGTGCCAGCAGTTACCCTCGGCCAGGGGATCCCCTCCACTTT.

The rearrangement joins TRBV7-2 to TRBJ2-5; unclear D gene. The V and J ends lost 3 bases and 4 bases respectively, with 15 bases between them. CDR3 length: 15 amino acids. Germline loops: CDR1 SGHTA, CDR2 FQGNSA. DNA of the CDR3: TGTGCCAGCAGCTTGGCCCAGTTCCGGGCAGAGACCCAGTACTTC. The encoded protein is CASSLAQFRAETQYF. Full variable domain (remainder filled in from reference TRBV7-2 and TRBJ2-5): GAGVSQSPSNKVTEKGKDVELRCDPISGHTALYWYRQSLGQGLEFLIYFQGNSAPDKSGLPSDRFSAERTGGSVSTLTIQRTQQEDSAVYLCASSLAQFRAETQYFGPGTRLLVL.

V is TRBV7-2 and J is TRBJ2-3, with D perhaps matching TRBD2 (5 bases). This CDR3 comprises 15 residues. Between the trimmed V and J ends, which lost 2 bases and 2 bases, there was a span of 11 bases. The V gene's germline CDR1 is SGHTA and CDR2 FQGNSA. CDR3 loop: CASSLLDSYTDTQYF. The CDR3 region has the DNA TGTGCCAGCAGCTTATTGGACTCGTACACAGATACGCAGTATTTT.

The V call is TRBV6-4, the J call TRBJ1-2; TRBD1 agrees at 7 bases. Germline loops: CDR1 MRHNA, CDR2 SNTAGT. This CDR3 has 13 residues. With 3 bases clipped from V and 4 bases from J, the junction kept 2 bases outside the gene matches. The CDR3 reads CASSEGGSYGYTF. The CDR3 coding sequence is TGTGCCAGCAGTGAAGGGGGCAGCTATGGCTACACCTTC.

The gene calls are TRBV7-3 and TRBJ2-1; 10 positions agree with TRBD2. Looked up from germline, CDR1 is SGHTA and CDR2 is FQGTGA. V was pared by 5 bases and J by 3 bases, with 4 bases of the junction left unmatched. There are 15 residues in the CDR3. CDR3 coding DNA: TGTGCCAGCAGCGAGGGGACTAGCGTCTACAATGAGCAGTTCTTC. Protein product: CASSEGTSVYNEQFF. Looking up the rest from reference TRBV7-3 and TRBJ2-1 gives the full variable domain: GAGVSQTPSNKVTEKGKYVELRCDPISGHTALYWYRQSLGQGPEFLIYFQGTGAADDSGLPNDRFFAVRPEGSVSTLKIQRTERGDSAVYLCASSEGTSVYNEQFFGPGTRLTVL.

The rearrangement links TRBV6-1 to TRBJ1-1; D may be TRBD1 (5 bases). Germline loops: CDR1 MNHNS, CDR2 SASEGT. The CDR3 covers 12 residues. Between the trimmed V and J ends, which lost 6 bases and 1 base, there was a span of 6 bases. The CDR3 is CASRQANTEAFF. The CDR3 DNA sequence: TGTGCCAGCAGACAGGCGAACACTGAAGCTTTCTTT.

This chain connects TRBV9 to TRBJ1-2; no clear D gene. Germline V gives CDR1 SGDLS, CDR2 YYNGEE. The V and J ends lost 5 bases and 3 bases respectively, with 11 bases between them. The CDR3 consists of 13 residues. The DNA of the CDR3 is TGTGCCAGCAGTGCAGGATTGGACTATGGCTACACCTTC. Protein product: CASSAGLDYGYTF. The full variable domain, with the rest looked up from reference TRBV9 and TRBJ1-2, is DSGVTQTPKHLITATGQRVTLRCSPRSGDLSVYWYQQSLDQGLQFLIQYYNGEERAKGNILERFSAQQFPDLHSELNLSSLELGDSALYFCASSAGLDYGYTFGSGTRLTVV.

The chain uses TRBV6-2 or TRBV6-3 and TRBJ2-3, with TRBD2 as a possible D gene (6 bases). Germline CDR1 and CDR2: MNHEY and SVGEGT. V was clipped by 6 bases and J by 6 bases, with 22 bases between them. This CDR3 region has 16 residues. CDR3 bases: TGTGCCAGCAGCCGAGGGCTAGCGATCGGGTCCGATACGCAGTATTTT. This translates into CASSRGLAIGSDTQYF.

CDR3 region: CASSLSFYGYTF. In DNA, the CDR3 is TGTGCCAGCAGTCTCAGTTTCTATGGCTACACCTTC. This chain connects TRBV12-3 or TRBV12-4 to TRBJ1-2; the D is unclear. The CDR3 contains 12 residues. Trimming cost V 5 bases and J 4 bases, with 8 bases left between them.

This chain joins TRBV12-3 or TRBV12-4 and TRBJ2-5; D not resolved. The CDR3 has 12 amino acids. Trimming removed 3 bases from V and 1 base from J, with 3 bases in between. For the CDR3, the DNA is TGTGCCAGCAGTTTCCCCCAAGAGACCCAGTACTTC. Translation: CASSFPQETQYF.

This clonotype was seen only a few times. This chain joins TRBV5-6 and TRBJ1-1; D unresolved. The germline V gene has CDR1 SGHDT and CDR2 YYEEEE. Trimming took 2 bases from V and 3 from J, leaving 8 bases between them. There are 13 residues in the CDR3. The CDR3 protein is CASSLRIDTEAFF. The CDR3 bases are TGTGCCAGCAGCTTAAGGATCGACACTGAAGCTTTCTTT.

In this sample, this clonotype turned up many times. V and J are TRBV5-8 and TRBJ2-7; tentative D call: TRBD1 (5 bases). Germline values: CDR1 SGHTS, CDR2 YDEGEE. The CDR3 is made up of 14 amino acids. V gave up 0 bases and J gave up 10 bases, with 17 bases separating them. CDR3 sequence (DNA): TGTGCCAGCAGCTTGGCCCTAGGGGATTCCCGCCAGTACGTC. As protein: CASSLALGDSRQYV.

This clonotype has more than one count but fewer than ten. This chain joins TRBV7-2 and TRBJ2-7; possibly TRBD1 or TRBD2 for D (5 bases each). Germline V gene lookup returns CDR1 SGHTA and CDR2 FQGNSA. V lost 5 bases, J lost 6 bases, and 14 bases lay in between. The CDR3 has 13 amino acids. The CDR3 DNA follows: TGTGCCAGCAGCCCGGGGCAGCCGGTCGAGCAGTACTTC. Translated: CASSPGQPVEQYF. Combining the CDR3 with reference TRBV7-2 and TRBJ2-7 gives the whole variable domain GAGVSQSPSNKVTEKGKDVELRCDPISGHTALYWYRQSLGQGLEFLIYFQGNSAPDKSGLPSDRFSAERTGGSVSTLTIQRTQQEDSAVYLCASSPGQPVEQYFGPGTRLTVT.

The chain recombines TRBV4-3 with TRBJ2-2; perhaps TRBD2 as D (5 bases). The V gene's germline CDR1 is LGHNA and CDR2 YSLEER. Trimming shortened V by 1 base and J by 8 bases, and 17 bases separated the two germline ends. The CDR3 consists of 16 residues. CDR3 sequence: CASSQAPGILQGELFF. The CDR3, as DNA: TGCGCCAGCAGCCAAGCTCCGGGGATTCTACAGGGGGAGCTGTTTTTT.

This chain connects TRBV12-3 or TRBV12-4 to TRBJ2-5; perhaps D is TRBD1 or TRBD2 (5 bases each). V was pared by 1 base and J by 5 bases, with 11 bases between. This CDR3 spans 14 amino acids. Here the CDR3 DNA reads TGTGCCAGCAGTTTAGGGGGACGTCGGGAGACCCAGTACTTC. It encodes CASSLGGRRETQYF.

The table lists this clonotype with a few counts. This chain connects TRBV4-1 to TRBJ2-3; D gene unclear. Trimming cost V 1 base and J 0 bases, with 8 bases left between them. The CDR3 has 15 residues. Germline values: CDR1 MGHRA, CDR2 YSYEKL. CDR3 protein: CASSQAVLSTDTQYF. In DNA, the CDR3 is TGCGCCAGCAGCCAAGCCGTACTAAGCACAGATACGCAGTATTTT.

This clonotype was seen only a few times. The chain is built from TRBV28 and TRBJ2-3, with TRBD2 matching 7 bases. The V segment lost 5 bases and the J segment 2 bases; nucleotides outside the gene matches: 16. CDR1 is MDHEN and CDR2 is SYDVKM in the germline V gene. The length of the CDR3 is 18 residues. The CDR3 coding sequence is TGTGCCAGCAGTCCCTGGGGAGTGGGAGCGGGGACCACAGATACGCAGTATTTT. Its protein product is CASSPWGVGAGTTDTQYF.

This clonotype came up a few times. CDR3: CASGGHPTDEQFF. The CDR3 DNA sequence: TGCGCCAGCGGCGGGCACCCTACGGATGAGCAGTTCTTC. The chain employs TRBV5-1 and TRBJ2-1; possibly TRBD2 for D (5 bases). The CDR3 length is 13 residues. Germline loops: CDR1 SGHRS, CDR2 YFSETQ. The V end lost 7 bases, the J end lost 8 bases, and 16 bases lay between the germline ends. Full variable domain (rest looked up from reference TRBV5-1 and TRBJ2-1): KAGVTQTPRYLIKTRGQQVTLSCSPISGHRSVSWYQQTPGQGLQFLFEYFSETQRNKGNFPGRFSGRQFSNSRSEMNVSTLELGDSALYLCASGGHPTDEQFFGPGTRLTVL.

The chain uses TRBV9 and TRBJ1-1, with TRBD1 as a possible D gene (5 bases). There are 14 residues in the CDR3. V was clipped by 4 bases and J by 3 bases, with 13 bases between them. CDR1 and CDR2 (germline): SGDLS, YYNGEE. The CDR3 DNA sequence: TGTGCCAGCAGCCGCCGGGACGGAGACACTGAAGCTTTCTTT. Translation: CASSRRDGDTEAFF. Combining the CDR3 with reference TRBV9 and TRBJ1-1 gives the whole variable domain DSGVTQTPKHLITATGQRVTLRCSPRSGDLSVYWYQQSLDQGLQFLIQYYNGEERAKGNILERFSAQQFPDLHSELNLSSLELGDSALYFCASSRRDGDTEAFFGQGTRLTVV.

In DNA, the CDR3 is TGCAGTGCTAGCTTGACAGGGGGTGTCTATGGCTACACCTTC. Amino acids: CSASLTGGVYGYTF. The chain employs TRBV20-1 and TRBJ1-2, with 9 nucleotides matching TRBD1. V trimming: 3 bases; J trimming: 4 bases; junction bases outside the gene matches: 6. The CDR3 covers 14 residues. Germline values: CDR1 DFQATT, CDR2 SNEGSKA (reference sequence).

The CDR3 loop reads CASSHSRVNYGYTF. The DNA for the CDR3 is TGTGCCAGCAGTCATAGCAGGGTTAACTATGGCTACACCTTC. This rearrangement joins TRBV12-3 or TRBV12-4 to TRBJ1-2, with D perhaps TRBD1 (5 bases). V was trimmed by 5 bases and J by 1 base, leaving 11 bases between them. The CDR3 runs 14 residues.

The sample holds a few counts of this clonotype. CDR3 region: CASTPDSSTDTQYF. The CDR3 DNA is TGTGCCAGCACCCCAGATTCTAGCACAGATACGCAGTATTTT. This chain links TRBV12-3 or TRBV12-4 with TRBJ2-3; D gene ambiguous. Trimming removed 7 bases at V and 0 bases at J, with 11 bases between. The CDR3 is made up of 14 amino acids.

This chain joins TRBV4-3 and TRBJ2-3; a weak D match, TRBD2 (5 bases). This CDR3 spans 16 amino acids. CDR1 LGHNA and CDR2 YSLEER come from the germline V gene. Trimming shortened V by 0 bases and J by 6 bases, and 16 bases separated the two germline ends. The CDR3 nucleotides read TGCGCCAGCAGCCAAGATCGAGGCGCACAGCGGGATACGCAGTATTTT. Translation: CASSQDRGAQRDTQYF.

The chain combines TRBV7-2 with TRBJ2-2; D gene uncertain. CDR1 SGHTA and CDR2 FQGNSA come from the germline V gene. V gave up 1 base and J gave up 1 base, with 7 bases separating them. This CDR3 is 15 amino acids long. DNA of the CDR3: TGTGCCAGCAGCTTAGAACGTCTGAACACCGGGGAGCTGTTTTTT. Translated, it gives CASSLERLNTGELFF.